This T cell receptor (beta chain) was observed in a study of early T cells in non-severe SARS-CoV-2 infection. Study background: Sequencing used unsorted whole-blood bulk RNA, so chains lack pairing. Study-level results: VDJdb-based matching was biased toward anti-spike CD8 responses and missed private and CD4 specificities.

Researchers attached unique molecular identifiers to individual cDNA molecules. MiXCR, run by TCRdb on the 5' RACE reads, gives a single entry per CDR3 protein. The top ten hold about 3% of the sample, which has approximately 63,000 distinct CDR3 sequences, approximately 5.9% seen once. On this clonotype itself: Its antigen remains unknown. This may come from a read error, since a much larger clone is one base off.

The CDR3 is 14 residues long. Germline values: CDR1 PRHDT, CDR2 FYEKMQ (reference sequence). The sample was whole blood, taken at baseline. The chain couples TRBV13 to TRBJ2-1, with 8 nucleotides matching TRBD1. The sequence was collected from an adult who was a healthcare worker with PCR-confirmed SARS-CoV-2 infection or an uninfected control (not recorded which). This CDR3 reads CVSSLGQGFGEQFF. The CDR3 coding sequence is TGTGTCAGCAGCTTAGGACAGGGCTTCGGTGAGCAGTTCTTC.